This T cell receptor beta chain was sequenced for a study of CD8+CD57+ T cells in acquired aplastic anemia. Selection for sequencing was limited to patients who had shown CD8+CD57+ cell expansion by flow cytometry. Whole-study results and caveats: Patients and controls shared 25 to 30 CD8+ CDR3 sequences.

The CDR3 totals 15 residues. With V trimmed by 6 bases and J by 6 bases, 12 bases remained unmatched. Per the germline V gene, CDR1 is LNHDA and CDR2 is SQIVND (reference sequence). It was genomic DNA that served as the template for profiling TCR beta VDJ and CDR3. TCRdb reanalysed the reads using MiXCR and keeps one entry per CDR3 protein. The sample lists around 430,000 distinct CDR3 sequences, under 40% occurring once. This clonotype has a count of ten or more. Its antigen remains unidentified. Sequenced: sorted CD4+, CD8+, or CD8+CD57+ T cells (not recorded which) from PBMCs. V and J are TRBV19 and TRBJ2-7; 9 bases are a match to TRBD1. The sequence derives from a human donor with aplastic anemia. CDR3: CASRAISGTGTEQYF. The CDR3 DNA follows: TGTGCCAGTAGGGCGATCTCCGGGACAGGGACCGAGCAGTACTTC.